This T cell receptor (beta chain) came from a study of high-grade serous ovarian cancer treatment subgroups. Study-level points and caveats: The analyses considered CDR3 and ignored CDR1 and CDR2. Repertoire similarity ranged roughly 0.1 to 0.79 between tumors of one patient. Clonal relatedness tracked neoantigen level, and by trend copy number and mutation load.

The CDR3 totals 15 residues. The germline CDR1 and CDR2 sequences are KGHSH and LQKENI. Trimming left V 0 bases short and J 3 bases short, with 11 bases between. Tumor tissue was taken before any definitive surgery or chemotherapy was given. In this sample, this clone turned up a few times. Its cognate antigen is unknown. Measured with immunoSEQ multiplex PCR; TCRdb has only the in-frame clones, and not every one. The table includes roughly 18,000 clones, around 79% detected once. The chain carries TRBV18 and TRBJ1-1; D might be TRBD1 (6 bases). The TCR comes from a human donor with high-grade serous ovarian cancer. The sequencing sample was made of tumor tissue. CDR3 region: CASSPPAGADTEAFF. As DNA, the CDR3 is TGTGCCAGCTCACCACCGGCAGGGGCAGACACTGAAGCTTTCTTT.